This T cell receptor (beta chain) appears in the sequencing data of a study of blood T cell repertoires in COVID-19. In the study overall: Specimens from acute and convalescent COVID-19 originated in the United States, Italy and Spain.

In the authors' methods: Amplifying reference gene primers gave estimates of nucleated cell counts. The protocol was immunoSEQ multiplex PCR, while the TCRdb copy is restricted to in-frame clones and leaves out a portion. D and trimming were read from the DNA, whereas the V and J calls and clone size are those reported in that table. The sample yields approximately 300,000 clones, 85% to 90% seen once. Trimming stripped 7 bases from V and 7 bases from J, with 17 bases between. Germline loops: CDR1 SNHLY, CDR2 FYNNEI. This CDR3 region has 14 residues. The chain joins TRBV2 to TRBJ2-1; tentatively, D is TRBD1 (6 bases). The origin of this receptor is a man aged 35-49 years with acute or convalescent COVID-19. Sequenced sample: peripheral blood. The CDR3 nucleotides read TGTGCCAGCATTCCGGGACAAGCCGTAAATGAGCAGTTCTTC. Translating gives CASIPGQAVNEQFF. Full variable domain (outside the CDR3, taken from reference TRBV2 and TRBJ2-1): EPEVTQTPSHQVTQMGQEVILRCVPISNHLYFYWYRQILGQKVEFLVSFYNNEISEKSEIFDDQFSVERPDGSNFTLKIRSTKLEDSAMYFCASIPGQAVNEQFFGPGTRLTVL.